This TCR beta chain was recovered during a study of shared clonotypes between healthy human individuals. Study-level results: Richness estimates generally favored naive over memory subsets.

There are 14 residues in the CDR3. With 2 bases removed from V and 3 bases from J, the gap between germline ends came to 8 bases. Germline CDR1 reads MNHEY; CDR2 reads SMNVEV (reference sequence). Repertoires were generated with immunoSEQ multiplex PCR, while TCRdb's copy carries only in-frame clones and drops some. The table has some 2 million clones, over 85% seen once. As regards this clone: What it recognizes is unknown.

The naive CD8 population came from CD45RO-negative cells selected for CCR7, without terminally differentiated effector memory CD45RA+ cells. Healthy HIV-negative adults with no recent acute infections or vaccinations were recruited as donors. This chain joins TRBV27 and TRBJ2-1; TRBD1 is a possible D gene (5 bases). What was sequenced was naive CD8+ T cells sorted from blood. The TCR was taken from a man in his late teens or twenties in good health. CDR3 residues: CASSLRGHYNEQFF. The DNA of the CDR3 is TGTGCCAGCAGTTTAAGGGGTCACTACAATGAGCAGTTCTTC.